A single T cell receptor (beta chain) is shown here with its context. Other DNA sequences in this specimen translate into the identical CDR3. Clones were read by immunoSEQ multiplex PCR, and TCRdb kept only the in-frame ones, dropping some. Among 350 to 450 clones, about nine tenths were seen once, and the ten largest hold around 15%. This entry comes from a study of brain metastases from non-small cell lung cancer. From germline, CDR1 is PRHDT and CDR2 FYEKMQ (reference sequence). The V end was cut by 0 bases, the J end by 4 bases, with 9 bases between. This CDR3 has 14 residues. The chain couples TRBV13 to TRBJ1-1; D gene unclear. The clonotype originates from a donor aged 40 or over with non-small cell lung cancer. Input material: tumor-adjacent normal tissue. CDR3 amino acids: CASSLGGGPTEAFF. CDR3 sequence (DNA): TGTGCCAGCAGCTTAGGTGGTGGGCCCACTGAAGCTTTCTTT.